This T cell receptor (beta chain) originates from a study of T cells in Graves' hyperthyroidism and ophthalmopathy. Points from the study as a whole: Ophthalmopathy and stable hyperthyroidism were separated by a 13 V-J model. Most clonotypes expanded in thyroid above 0.001 were likewise present in blood.

V shed 10 bases, J shed 0 bases, and the junction held 8 bases outside the gene matches. The CDR3 totals 17 residues. This clonotype was seen more than once but under ten times. Its antigen is unknown. RNA transcripts gave rise to amplified TCR beta CDR3 regions. The HTBI set primed first-round TCR CDR3 RT-PCR. TCRdb recomputed calls from the multiplex PCR reads with MiXCR, one row per CDR3 protein. The table has over 550,000 distinct CDR3 sequences, approximately 15% seen once. Patients were excluded because of uncontrolled infection, other autoimmune disease, pregnancy or lactation. The PBMCs had their origin in approximately 10 ml of fresh peripheral blood.

The source material was blood. This sequence originates from a young woman with Graves' hyperthyroidism. The chain combines TRBV12-3 or TRBV12-4 with TRBJ2-6, with 11 positions matching TRBD2. CDR3 sequence (DNA): TGTGCCACTGAGACTAGCGGGGCTAGCTCTGGGGCCAACGTCCTGACTTTC. As protein: CATETSGASSGANVLTF.